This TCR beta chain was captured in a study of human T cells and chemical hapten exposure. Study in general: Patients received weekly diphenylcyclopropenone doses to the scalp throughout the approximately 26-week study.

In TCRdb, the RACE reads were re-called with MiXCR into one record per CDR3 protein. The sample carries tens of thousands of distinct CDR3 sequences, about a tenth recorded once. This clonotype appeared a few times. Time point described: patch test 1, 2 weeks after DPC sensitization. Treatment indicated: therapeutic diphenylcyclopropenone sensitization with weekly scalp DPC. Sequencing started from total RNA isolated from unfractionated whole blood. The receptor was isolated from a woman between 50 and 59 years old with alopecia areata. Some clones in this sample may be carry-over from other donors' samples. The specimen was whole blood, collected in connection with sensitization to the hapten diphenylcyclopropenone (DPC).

CDR3 bases: TGTGCCAGCAGTAGTACCGGGACAGAAGAACCCCTCCACTTT. Its translation is CASSSTGTEEPLHF. V gene TRBV28 combines with J gene TRBJ1-6, with 7 positions matching TRBD1. CDR3 length: 14 amino acids. CDR1 is MDHEN, CDR2 SYDVKM, per germline. With V trimmed by 5 bases and J by 12 bases, 10 bases remained unmatched.